This T cell receptor beta chain was documented in a study of T cell responses to AZD1222 COVID-19 vaccine. CDR1 SGHAT and CDR2 FQNNGV come from the germline V gene. Trimming removed 0 bases from V and 9 bases from J; junction bases left unmatched: 8. CDR3 size: 16 residues. The count of this clone is one. Only in-frame clones appear in the TCRdb table, and some are missing; sequencing was by immunoSEQ multiplex PCR. The profile covers approximately 79,000 clones, with approximately 89% appearing a single time and less than 20% taken by the ten largest. The clonotype comes from an adult in good health. The chain recombines TRBV11-2 with TRBJ2-1; TRBD2 matches 10 bases. This sample comprised peripheral blood, obtained on day 0 of AZD1222 vaccination. The CDR3 here is CASSLDVLAGVSEQFF. In DNA, the CDR3 is TGTGCCAGCAGCTTAGATGTGCTAGCGGGAGTAAGTGAGCAGTTCTTC.